This T cell receptor (beta chain) was captured in a study of metastatic and nonmetastatic thyroid tumors. Study background: Repertoire comparison spanned blood and tumor or nodule tissue of malignant and benign thyroid patients.

Thyroid surgery had not been preceded by any treatment in any patient. TCRdb re-clonotyped the PCR reads via MiXCR. The sample contains some 15,000 clones, approximately 31% of which appear only once. CDR3 size: 13 residues. Trimming stripped 5 bases from V and 11 bases from J, with 16 bases between. Germline V lookup: CDR1 SGHTA, CDR2 FQGNSA. The sample was tumor tissue. The clonotype comes from a female donor with papillary thyroid cancer or a benign thyroid nodule (not recorded which). Some clones in this sample may be carry-over from other donors' samples. This rearrangement joins TRBV7-2 to TRBJ2-1, with D perhaps TRBD1 (7 bases). CDR3 coding DNA: TGTGCCAGCAGCCCAGGGGGACTCTCCAAGCAGTTCTTC. Translating gives CASSPGGLSKQFF.